This T cell receptor (beta chain) was retrieved from a study of OX40 agonist ivuxolimab in advanced cancers. For the study at large: Therapy given before enrollment (anti-PD-1, anti-PD-L1 or anti-CTLA-4) was allowed, and 35% to 45% had some.

Clones were read by immunoSEQ multiplex PCR, and TCRdb kept only the in-frame ones, dropping some. The sample has about 77,000 clones, 80% to 90% seen once. Trimming removed 5 bases at V and 2 bases at J, with 19 bases between. Germline V gene data show CDR1 as MNHEY and CDR2 as SMNVEV (reference sequence). This CDR3 contains 17 residues. This clonotype was obtained from an adult with an advanced solid tumor such as melanoma, head and neck, liver or kidney cancer. The input for sequencing was CD4+ or CD8+ T cells sorted from blood, taken in a trial of the OX40 agonist ivuxolimab. J is TRBJ2-1 and V is TRBV27; perhaps TRBD1 as D (7 bases). The CDR3 protein is CASSPNPTGRPYNEQFF. The CDR3 DNA is TGTGCCAGCAGTCCCAATCCGACAGGGAGGCCCTACAATGAGCAGTTCTTC.